The source of this TCR beta chain is a study of blood T cells in healthy people across ages. Primers used in a second PCR of roughly 6 to 12 cycles were a sample-barcoded 5' primer and a J-beta primer mix. TCRdb reprocessed the 5' RACE reads via MiXCR and lists one record per CDR3 protein. The sample carries 1,500,000 or so distinct CDR3 sequences, less than 45% recorded once. CDR1 is SQVTM and CDR2 is ANQGSEA in the germline V gene. V lost 1 base and J 4 bases, leaving 13 bases between the germline ends. The CDR3 runs to 14 residues. Turning to this clonotype: This clone may be a read error of a much larger clone one base away.

The chain employs TRBV29-1 and TRBJ1-2, with a tentative D call TRBD1 (5 bases). This TCR came from a woman younger than 35 in good health. Sequenced input: blood. The CDR3 bases are TGCAGCGTTGAAGTCGGGGGGACGAGCTATGGCTACACCTTC. Encoded protein: CSVEVGGTSYGYTF.